This is a list of T cell receptor beta chains from one sample in a study of siplizumab effects on memory and regulatory T cells. Measured with immunoSEQ multiplex PCR; TCRdb has only the in-frame clones, and not every one. The table lists fewer than 70,000 clones, 88% of them singletons, with 1.5% to 2% in the top ten. Sequenced material: Tregs sorted from blood. The receptor source for this set is a human donor in good health. Each CDR3 is given with its conserved first and last residue. A D gene is named only where the DNA matches it firmly. Size tells how often a clone was seen (once, few, many) or the class of an expanded clone, and some rows leave it out.

clone size	V gene	D gene	J gene	CDR3 protein	CDR3 DNA
-	TRBV29-1	-	TRBJ2-1	CSVVRSGEQFF	TGCAGCGTTGTTCGGAGCGGGGAGCAGTTCTTC
few	TRBV9	-	TRBJ1-3	CASSQDIHYPGNTIYF	TGTGCCAGCAGTCAGGACATCCACTACCCCGGAAACACCATATATTTT
-	TRBV7-2	-	TRBJ2-4	CASSLVVGRQYF	TGTGCCAGCAGCTTAGTAGTAGGCAGACAGTACTTC
-	TRBV25-1	TRBD2	TRBJ2-1	CASSDRLTSGSYNEQFF	TGTGCCAGCAGTGACCGCCTGACTAGCGGGTCCTACAATGAGCAGTTCTTC
-	TRBV6-1	-	TRBJ1-1	CASSVERDVNTEAFF	TGTGCCAGCAGTGTTGAAAGGGACGTGAACACTGAAGCTTTCTTT
-	TRBV21-1	-	TRBJ2-7	CASSKDPLRDSYEQYF	TGTGCCAGCAGCAAAGACCCCCTAAGGGACAGCTACGAGCAGTACTTC
-	TRBV5-4	-	TRBJ1-1	CASRVRRTANTEAFF	TGTGCCAGCAGGGTGAGGCGGACGGCGAACACTGAAGCTTTCTTT
-	TRBV18	TRBD2	TRBJ2-1	CASSRWTSGVPAGEQFF	TGTGCCAGCTCACGCTGGACTAGCGGAGTCCCTGCGGGTGAGCAGTTCTTC
-	TRBV5-4	-	TRBJ1-1	CASSLASVRQNTEAFF	TGTGCCAGCAGCTTGGCCTCGGTACGGCAGAACACTGAAGCTTTCTTT
-	TRBV6-5	TRBD1	TRBJ2-7	CASSPDRAFGEQYF	TGTGCCAGCAGTCCGGACAGGGCCTTTGGTGAGCAGTACTTC
-	TRBV7-9	TRBD1	TRBJ1-2	CASSLGTGAGYTF	TGTGCCAGCAGCTTAGGGACAGGGGCCGGCTACACCTTC
-	TRBV5-6	TRBD1	TRBJ2-7	CASSWDRGGEQYF	TGTGCCAGCAGCTGGGACAGGGGGGGCGAGCAGTACTTC
-	TRBV6-5	TRBD1	TRBJ1-2	CASKRGQGNYGYTF	TGTGCCAGCAAAAGAGGACAGGGTAACTATGGCTACACCTTC
-	TRBV28	-	TRBJ1-5	CASSRLLVQPQHF	TGTGCCAGCAGTAGGTTGTTAGTTCAGCCCCAGCATTTT
-	TRBV18	-	TRBJ2-2	CASSQVAPNTGELFF	TGTGCCAGCTCACAGGTAGCGCCGAACACCGGGGAGCTGTTTTTT
-	TRBV6-1	-	TRBJ2-7	CASSEGWEWYEQYF	TGTGCCAGCAGTGAAGGATGGGAGTGGTACGAGCAGTACTTC